The 18 T cell receptor beta chains given below trace back to one sample, sequenced in a study of blood T cell repertoires in COVID-19. Here immunoSEQ multiplex PCR was the method, and the copy in TCRdb shows in-frame clones only, minus some. The sample has approximately 440,000 clones, roughly 87% seen once. The source material was PBMCs or T cells enriched from blood (not recorded which). The source is a man aged 18 to 30 who had recovered from COVID-19.

There are a few counts of this clone. The gene calls are TRBV2 and TRBJ2-2, with D possibly matching TRBD2 (6 bases). The CDR3 loop spans 17 amino acids. The V end was cut by 10 bases, the J end by 1 base, with 22 bases between. CDR1 SNHLY and CDR2 FYNNEI come from the germline V gene. The CDR3 here is CATRRLGLRENTGELFF. CDR3 nucleotide sequence: TGTGCCACCCGGCGATTGGGGCTGCGGGAGAACACCGGGGAGCTGTTTTTT.

The chain combines TRBV9 with TRBJ1-4, with TRBD1 as a possible D gene (5 bases). V gave up 4 bases and J gave up 5 bases, with 12 bases separating them. The CDR3 has 14 residues. CDR1 and CDR2 (germline): SGDLS, YYNGEE. CDR3 loop: CASSPDRYNEKLFF. The CDR3 coding sequence is TGTGCCAGCAGCCCCGACAGATACAATGAAAAACTGTTTTTT.

The chain employs TRBV19 and TRBJ1-1; 10 positions agree with TRBD1. Per the germline V gene, CDR1 is LNHDA and CDR2 is SQIVND (reference sequence). V dropped 11 bases and J dropped 3; count of bases not matched to a gene: 3. This CDR3 has 12 amino acids. This CDR3 reads CAAGTGDTEAFF. The CDR3 DNA follows: TGTGCCGCGGGGACAGGGGACACTGAAGCTTTCTTT.

The rearrangement uses TRBV5-1 and TRBJ2-7, with TRBD2 matching 15 bases. The CDR3 consists of 15 residues. Germline V gene lookup returns CDR1 SGHRS and CDR2 YFSETQ. Germline trimming cut 4 bases from V and 7 bases from J; bases unmatched to any gene: 6. CDR3 region: CASSEGLAGGYEQYF. The CDR3 DNA follows: TGCGCCAGCAGCGAGGGACTAGCGGGAGGTTATGAGCAGTACTTC.

This chain connects TRBV7-3 to TRBJ2-3; possibly TRBD2 for D (6 bases). V shed 3 bases and J shed 4 bases, with 14 bases lying between them. There are 15 residues in the CDR3. Germline assignment: CDR1 SGHTA and CDR2 FQGTGA. CDR3 in amino acids: CASSFQSGVPDTQYF. CDR3 nucleotide sequence: TGTGCCAGCAGCTTCCAATCGGGAGTCCCAGATACGCAGTATTTT.

The chain has TRBV12-3 or TRBV12-4 and TRBJ1-4, with D possibly matching TRBD1 (5 bases). The V end lost 4 bases, the J end lost 5 bases, and 8 bases lay between the germline ends. The CDR3 is made up of 13 amino acids. The CDR3 region is CASSYSGNEKLFF. The CDR3 bases are TGTGCCAGCAGTTACTCAGGGAATGAAAAACTGTTTTTT.

At least ten counts were recorded for this clone. The chain joins TRBV2 to TRBJ1-2; D is uncertain. Germline-derived CDR1 and CDR2 are SNHLY and FYNNEI. Between the trimmed V and J ends, which lost 7 bases and 7 bases, there was a span of 16 bases. CDR3 size: 13 residues. The CDR3 here is CASKSEGGAGYTF. CDR3 bases: TGTGCCAGCAAAAGCGAGGGAGGAGCTGGCTACACCTTC.

This clone was detected once. This chain connects TRBV28 to TRBJ1-3; D perhaps matches TRBD1 (6 bases). Trimming removed 2 bases at V and 10 bases at J, with 18 bases between. The CDR3 covers 15 residues. Germline values: CDR1 MDHEN, CDR2 SYDVKM. The CDR3 is CASSLTGRRRGTIYF. CDR3 DNA: TGTGCCAGCAGTTTAACAGGTCGGAGAAGGGGGACCATATATTTT. Complete variable domain (other parts from reference TRBV28 and TRBJ1-3): DVKVTQSSRYLVKRTGEKVFLECVQDMDHENMFWYRQDPGLGLRLIYFSYDVKMKEKGDIPEGYSVSREKKERFSLILESASTNQTSMYLCASSLTGRRRGTIYFGEGSWLTVV.

V usage is TRBV27 and J usage is TRBJ1-1; 7 nucleotides agree with TRBD1. The ends lost 5 bases at V and 4 bases at J; junction bases unmatched: 10. Germline assignment: CDR1 MNHEY and CDR2 SMNVEV (reference sequence). This CDR3 has 15 amino acids. The chain's CDR3 is CASSLKTGSVTEAFF. CDR3 nucleotides: TGTGCCAGCAGTCTAAAGACAGGGTCGGTCACTGAAGCTTTCTTT.

The chain recombines TRBV15 with TRBJ1-1; 7 bases line up with TRBD1. Trimming at V came to 3 bases and at J to 1 base, leaving 5 bases not matched to a gene. The CDR3 is 15 amino acids. The germline CDR1 and CDR2 sequences are LNHNV and YYDKDF (reference sequence). In DNA, the CDR3 is TGTGCCACCAGCAGTGACAGGGCCCGGAACACTGAAGCTTTCTTT. Its translation is CATSSDRARNTEAFF.

V gene TRBV12-3 or TRBV12-4 combines with J gene TRBJ1-1; the match to TRBD1 covers 9 bases. Unmatched junction bases numbered 3, after V lost 3 bases and J lost 7 bases. This CDR3 is built from 13 residues. CDR3 region: CASSFGQGFEAFF. CDR3 bases: TGTGCCAGCAGTTTCGGACAGGGGTTTGAAGCTTTCTTT.

The CDR3 spells CASSFSGGASGELFF. CDR3 nucleotide sequence: TGTGCCAGCAGCTTTAGCGGGGGGGCCTCCGGGGAGCTGTTTTTT. The rearrangement links TRBV7-9 to TRBJ2-2, with 11 bases matching TRBD2. CDR1 SEHNR and CDR2 FQNEAQ come from the germline V gene (reference sequence). The CDR3 is 15 residues long. V dropped 3 bases and J dropped 6; count of bases not matched to a gene: 3.

This chain links TRBV7-8 with TRBJ2-3, with a weak D call TRBD1 (5 bases). The CDR3 sequence is 14 residues long. The germline gives CDR1 SGHVS, CDR2 FQNEAQ. V was shortened by 5 bases and J by 2 bases, with 11 bases between the two germline ends. DNA of the CDR3: TGTGCCAGCAGCAAAGACAGCTACACAGATACGCAGTATTTT. This sequence encodes CASSKDSYTDTQYF.

This sequence joins TRBV12-3 or TRBV12-4 and TRBJ2-2; D is possibly TRBD1 (5 bases). This CDR3 is built from 13 residues. Trimming took off 6 bases at V and 7 bases at J, with 12 bases between the two ends. The CDR3 DNA reads TGTGCCAGCAGGCCGCAGGGTTTCGGGGAGCTGTTTTTT. It is translated as CASRPQGFGELFF.

The chain carries TRBV5-1 and TRBJ1-1; weak D call: TRBD1 (6 bases). Trimming left V 0 bases short and J 6 bases short, with 21 bases between. The CDR3 has 17 amino acids. Germline lookup yields CDR1 SGHRS and CDR2 YFSETQ. The CDR3 DNA is TGCGCCAGCAGCTTGGAGGCAGGGGCCTATTTATCCGCTGAAGCTTTCTTT. This codes for CASSLEAGAYLSAEAFF.

The V call is TRBV3-1 (or the pseudogene TRBV3-2), the J call TRBJ2-5; 10 positions match TRBD2. The CDR3 sequence is 19 residues long. V was pared by 0 bases and J by 1 base, with 11 bases of the junction left unmatched. Looked up from germline, CDR1 is LGHDT and CDR2 is YNNKEL (reference sequence). As DNA, the CDR3 is TGTGCCAGCAGCCAAGATAATTTGCGACTAGCGGGTAGCCAAGAGACCCAGTACTTC. Protein sequence: CASSQDNLRLAGSQETQYF.

The DNA for the CDR3 is TGCGCCAGCAGCCAAGATATAAGCGGGAGCGGAGAGACCCAGTACTTC. Its protein is CASSQDISGSGETQYF. J is TRBJ2-5 and V is TRBV4-1, with TRBD2 identical over 8 bases. CDR3 length: 16 residues. In germline, CDR1 is MGHRA, CDR2 YSYEKL. J gave up 4 bases and V 0 bases, and 7 bases lay outside the gene matches.

The rearrangement links TRBV7-3 to TRBJ1-2; 8 bases are shared with TRBD1. Trimming at V came to 4 bases and at J to 0 bases, leaving 13 bases not matched to a gene. CDR1 and CDR2 (germline): SGHTA, FQGTGA. The CDR3 covers 18 residues. The CDR3: CASSSYRDRPLPNYGYTF. The CDR3 nucleotides read TGTGCCAGCAGCTCATACCGGGACAGGCCACTACCTAACTATGGCTACACCTTC.